This T cell receptor beta chain was observed in a study of cytomegalovirus exposure and HLA in healthy donors (TCRdb year 2017). About the study as a whole: An earlier analysis of several hundred of the donors reported 276 Gb of sequence data and about 100 million unique TCR beta sequences from 150 million to 200 million T cells. Of the roughly 420 genotyped donors, 75% to 85% were placed in the genetic ancestry cluster associated with self-reported Caucasian donors. To study patterns of TCR occurrence, a later analysis re-analyzed previously published TCR beta repertoires from hundreds of donors and added high-resolution HLA genotyping. HLA typing covered class I and class II loci at four-digit resolution. The later analysis used no new phenotypic data to find candidate immune exposures, relying instead on TCR beta sequences and their occurrence across donors. An earlier analysis of approximately 640 of the donors applied high-throughput TCR beta sequencing to assess whether each TCR beta V gene segment acted as functional or pseudogenic. Using immunosequencing, the study profiled T cell repertoires from around 670 subjects and related those repertoires to cytomegalovirus serostatus. In addition to the first cohort of 666 subjects, a separate validation cohort of 120 different subjects was used. On average, around 200,000 unique TCR beta nucleotide sequences were sequenced per donor among some 420 genotyped donors of the cohort, with 15% to 20% of those sequences being non-productive. Donor age, sex, ethnicity and CMV serostatus were compiled together with the repertoire data. The study aimed to test whether cataloging public T cell receptors could reveal signatures of past pathogen exposure. About 280 gigabases of sequencing data and around 80 million unique TCR sequences made up an early release that covered around 640 HLA-typed donors. Because of strong linkage in the cohort, 5 or 6 DR-DQ haplotypes were treated as single units for association and clustering. The study combined high-throughput TCR immunosequencing, statistical association of individual TCRs with disease status, and machine learning to predict cytomegalovirus infection status. All discovery cohort repertoires had been generated on a single sequencing platform. Typing coverage differed by locus: A, B, C, DRB1 and DQB1 were typed in roughly 620-630 donors, DQA1 in around 500, DPA1 in roughly 590, and DPB1 in 472. Genome-wide SNP genotypes for about 60% of the roughly 700 donors were used in a later genetic analysis, which treated that subset as a discovery cohort.

The cohort comprised some 730 healthy bone marrow donors. Cohort members were all nominally healthy when sampled, although unrecorded immune exposures were likely present. The donor was CMV seropositive and was included in the group of 289 seropositive cohort members. Every donor gave a peripheral blood sample, and the peripheral blood mononuclear cells from that sample were used for TCR beta sequencing. Genomic DNA extraction from the blood cell samples was performed with the Qiagen DNeasy Blood Extraction Kit. The CDR3 numbers 14 residues from cysteine through valine. CDR3 DNA only is kept here, 42 bases in frame from base 1. V sheds 3 bases and J sheds 2 bases, leaving 14 bases between their ends. CDR1 and CDR2, looked up from the germline V gene (reference sequence), are GTSNPN and SVGIG. Points on this clone: No cognate antigen has been identified for it. No base-level quality is on record; no much larger clone is a single base apart.

What the work shows at the level of the full study, not this receptor alone: Linkage disequilibrium might explain the correlated functional status among segregating V segments, but an unknown experimental factor could not be excluded. In vitro tests confirmed that a few of the cytomegalovirus-associated TCR beta chains recognize cytomegalovirus antigens. A later analysis found that most CMV-associated TCR beta chains appeared HLA-restricted, with HLA associations seemingly driven largely by CMV exposure. In the study, some 160 TCR beta chains were listed as associated with cytomegalovirus. In an earlier analysis of around 600 of the donors, most TCR beta V segments were observed in productive rearrangements about 90% or about 30% of the time, broadly matching IMGT annotations. A later analysis reported that several top co-occurrence clusters appeared linked to parvovirus B19, influenza, CMV and Epstein-Barr virus. A later analysis found that TCR association rates varied across HLA loci, with DRB1 alleles showing the most associated TCRs and HLA-C alleles the fewest. A further reported finding was that TCR beta sequences accurately predicted the HLA-A and HLA-B alleles for most subjects in the first cohort. Because some donors lacked HLA typing at each locus, the association tests relied only on the typed subset. Assigning TCR associations to individual alleles was difficult when HLA alleles, especially DR and DQ, strongly co-occurred. This cohort had only TCR beta chains sequenced, and the lack of alpha or paired-chain data limited which features could be detected. While some public TCRs were present in many individuals, most TCR sequences turned up only very rarely across donors. In a later genetic analysis, a missense DCLRE1C variant was associated with V-gene and J-gene trimming of TCR beta chains, and the association was replicated in an independent cohort. Roughly uniform sequencing depth across donors was assumed in presence/absence analyses, although this assumption may not hold. Cytomegalovirus status was reported to be diagnosed by the classifier with high specificity and sensitivity in both the original and validation cohorts. According to a later genetic analysis, donors in an Asian-associated ancestry cluster had fewer N-insertions in productive TCRs than the approximately 670-donor mean. Because the 87-base-pair reads could not distinguish some IMGT-functional V segments, including TRBV6-2 and TRBV6-3, those segments were excluded. A cluster of highly shared sequence variants was judged likely to be a technical artifact of the sequencing pipeline. A later analysis found that HLA-associated TCR beta chains were more clonally expanded and had lower generation probabilities than equally common non-associated chains. It was suggested by the authors that the approach could potentially be generalized to other disease states and immunological phenotypes. Approximately 16 rarely observed V segments, including chromosome 9 orphons, were excluded from the earlier analysis of several hundred of the donors because counts were too low. For the cohort, immune exposure information was limited to CMV serostatus. In a later analysis, 16,951 TCR beta sequences were associated with specific HLA alleles at a false discovery rate of 0.05.

The method was the immunoSEQ multiplex PCR assay. For the multiplex PCR, a mixture combining 60 forward primers for TCR Vbeta segments and 13 reverse primers for TCR Jbeta segments was used. A multiplex PCR assay on genomic DNA amplified the CDR3 region of rearranged TCR beta genes. The amplified TCR beta libraries were sequenced on the Illumina HiSeq System as 87-base-pair reads. The authors processed their data as follows. Across the roughly 600 repertoires, a later analysis counted approximately 75 million unique TCR beta chains, around 11 million of which were shared by at least two donors. To remove PCR and sequencing errors, raw reads were error-corrected and collapsed into unique sequences using a nearest-neighbor algorithm that merged closely related sequences. CDR3 sequences were aligned to IMGT reference sequences to assign V, D and J gene segments. For a sequence to be retained, at least a six-nucleotide match to both a V gene segment and a J gene segment was required. A rearrangement counted as productive if the CDR3 had no stop codons and remained in frame with V and J, and every other rearrangement counted as non-productive. Following IMGT convention, CDR3 was defined as the stretch from the second conserved V-encoded cysteine up to the conserved J-encoded phenylalanine. In an earlier analysis of 587 of the donors, sequences lacking an unambiguous match to a single V gene segment were excluded. In an earlier analysis of about 590 of the donors, a V segment was called functional when productive rearrangements were above 56.7%, and segregating when the standard deviation between donors exceeded 5%. A statistical classification framework was built to diagnose cytomegalovirus status from the catalog of TCR beta chain sequences. In a later analysis, V and J genes were assigned by comparing TCR nucleotide sequences against IMGT/GENE-DB human TR gene sequences. The TCRdist pipeline was used in a later analysis to assign CDR3 sequences and most-parsimonious VDJ recombination scenarios. A later analysis defined each TCR beta chain by its CDR3 amino acid sequence plus V-gene family, and excluded reads lacking a unique V-gene family. As a way to deal with suspected cross-contamination and a sequencing artifact, a later analysis dropped roughly 600 nucleotide sequences that were highly shared and had low generation probability. In a later analysis, a clonal expansion index for each public chain was calculated from normalized within-repertoire ranks of inferred template counts. A later analysis computed generation probabilities with a VDJ recombination model fitted to out-of-frame rearrangements, and checked the results against IGoR. In a later analysis, hypergeometric tests were used to score TCR-TCR, TCR-HLA and TCR-CMV co-occurrence, with a repertoire-size bias correction applied to TCR pairs. To estimate false discovery rates, a later analysis permuted the HLA or CMV assignments 20 times. A later analysis grouped co-occurring TCRs with DBSCAN, adding TCRdist sequence similarity when clustering within HLA-allele-positive subsets. Repertoires with fewer than 30,000 or more than 120,000 public chains, plus five repertoires with anomalous nucleotide sharing, were excluded from co-occurrence clustering. The table was pulled from immuneACCESS by TCRdb, which kept in-frame rearrangements only. Such tables lose some clones; where checked, under half of the loss comes from unresolved V genes, and the rest has no known cause. Clonal size and the V and J genes are those of that table, whereas D and trimming came from the DNA. The sample table shows 160,000 or so clones, and over 65% are seen once. Clones ranked in the top ten supply approximately 5% of the sample.

Sequencing was carried out using PBMCs. The sequence came from a man younger than 35 in good health and CMV-seropositive. The chain uses TRBV30 and TRBJ2-7; TRBD2 could be the D gene, as 6 bases match. In nucleotides, the sequence is TGTGCCTGGAGCCGGGCGGGACCTCCCTACGAGCAGTACGTC. This translates into CAWSRAGPPYEQYV.